These 19 T cell receptor beta chains share one sample of origin, sequenced in a study of response to subunit inactivated influenza vaccine. TCRdb called the RT-PCR reads again in MiXCR, with one record for every CDR3 protein. The top ten clones hold 3% of a sample with 500,000 or so distinct CDR3 sequences, 16% of them seen once. Sample: CD4+ T cells sorted from PBMCs, taken 23 months after vaccination. These receptor sequences come from a man aged 45 to 70 who received an inactivated influenza vaccine.

The sample holds a few counts of this clonotype. V gene TRBV3-1 combines with J gene TRBJ2-7, with 8 bases aligning to TRBD1. V lost 1 base and J lost 3; bases outside the gene matches: 5. The CDR3 contains 15 residues. Per germline, CDR1 LGHDT and CDR2 YNNKEL (reference sequence). CDR3 in amino acids: CASSQGRDRFYEQYF. The CDR3 coding sequence is TGTGCCAGCAGCCAAGGCCGGGACAGGTTCTACGAGCAGTACTTC.

The sample holds many counts of this clonotype. The chain recombines TRBV5-1 with TRBJ2-1, with 9 bases that match TRBD1. The CDR3 sequence is 17 residues long. The germline CDR1 and CDR2 sequences are SGHRS and YFSETQ. V was pared by 4 bases and J by 5 bases, with 13 bases of the junction left unmatched. CDR3 in DNA: TGCGCCAGCAGCACGGACAGGGGTGTCTTGAGGAACAATGAGCAGTTCTTC. This translates into CASSTDRGVLRNNEQFF.

A few counts support this clonotype. The rearrangement uses TRBV7-9 and TRBJ1-5; D is uncertain. Germline CDR1 reads SEHNR; CDR2 reads FQNEAQ (reference sequence). The V end was cut by 5 bases, the J end by 0 bases, with 8 bases between. The CDR3 has 14 amino acids. CDR3: CASSPTYSNQPQHF. The CDR3 DNA follows: TGTGCCAGCAGCCCCACCTATAGCAATCAGCCCCAGCATTTT. Variable domain in full (rest from reference TRBV7-9 and TRBJ1-5): DTGVSQNPRHKITKRGQNVTFRCDPISEHNRLYWYRQTLGQGPEFLTYFQNEAQLEKSRLLSDRFSAERPKGSFSTLEIQRTEQGDSAMYLCASSPTYSNQPQHFGDGTRLSIL.

This clonotype was detected only a few times. The CDR3 region has the DNA TGTGCCAGCTCACCACAAACGGGGGTCTATAAGAACTATGGCTACACCTTC. Residues: CASSPQTGVYKNYGYTF. The rearrangement uses TRBV18 and TRBJ1-2; perhaps TRBD1 as D (5 bases). Germline CDR1 and CDR2: KGHSH and LQKENI. This CDR3 is 17 amino acids long. Trimming removed 1 base at V and 2 bases at J, with 17 bases between.

The chain joins TRBV18 to TRBJ1-2, with 7 positions matching TRBD1. Germline V gene sequence: CDR1 KGHSH, CDR2 LQKENI. Trimming removed 8 bases from V and 7 bases from J; junction bases left unmatched: 13. The CDR3 loop spans 14 amino acids. In DNA form, the CDR3 reads TGTGCCAGCCCCATAGCAGGGGGATTTGGTGGCTACACCTTC. Its translation: CASPIAGGFGGYTF.

This clonotype appeared a few times. The V call is TRBV7-9, the J call TRBJ2-2; D might be TRBD1 or TRBD2, each matching 6 bases. The V gene's germline CDR1 is SEHNR and CDR2 FQNEAQ (reference sequence). The CDR3 has 16 amino acids. Trimming left V 7 bases short and J 6 bases short, with 21 bases between. The CDR3 bases are TGTGCCAGCAACGAGGGGTCTTCGGGGGCTGCCGGGGAGCTGTTTTTT. This gives the protein CASNEGSSGAAGELFF.

V usage is TRBV2 and J usage is TRBJ1-5; possibly TRBD1 for D (5 bases). This CDR3 region has 15 residues. V lost 4 bases to trimming and J lost 1 base, with 11 bases between them. Germline CDR1 reads SNHLY; CDR2 reads FYNNEI. The chain's CDR3 is CASSGQGLSNQPQHF. The CDR3 bases are TGTGCCAGCAGTGGGCAGGGTTTGAGCAATCAGCCCCAGCATTTT.

This sequence joins TRBV21-1 and TRBJ2-1; TRBD1 is the table's D call, not checked against the DNA. TRBV21-1 is a known pseudogene. The CDR3 has 15 amino acids. The CDR3 nucleotides are TGTGCCAGCAGCAAAAAGCGACAGGGCAACAATGAGCAGTTCTTC. It translates to CASSKKRQGNNEQFF.

This clonotype was found once. This chain links TRBV12-3 or TRBV12-4 with TRBJ2-4, with TRBD2 matching over 8 bases. The ends lost 6 bases at V and 6 bases at J; junction bases unmatched: 7. This CDR3 is 14 amino acids long. The CDR3 protein is CASSQLAARNIQYF. The CDR3, as DNA: TGTGCCAGCAGCCAACTAGCGGCGAGAAACATTCAGTACTTC.

This clonotype occurred a few times. The chain carries TRBV19 and TRBJ2-3; D remains unclear. The V gene lost 7 bases and the J gene lost 0 bases, with 11 bases spanning the gap. This CDR3 region has 14 residues. Germline CDR1 and CDR2: LNHDA and SQIVND (reference sequence). The CDR3 sequence is CASNPRSSTDTQYF. The DNA of the CDR3 is TGTGCCAGTAACCCGCGATCTAGCACAGATACGCAGTATTTT.

The rearrangement joins TRBV9 to TRBJ1-1; TRBD1 agrees at 8 bases. CDR1 SGDLS and CDR2 YYNGEE come from the germline V gene. The CDR3 extends over 15 amino acids. With V trimmed by 4 bases and J by 4 bases, 9 bases remained unmatched. The CDR3 coding sequence is TGTGCCAGCAGCCCTGGGACAGGTCAGGGCACTGAAGCTTTCTTT. Translation gives CASSPGTGQGTEAFF.

The chain couples TRBV9 to TRBJ2-5, with no clear D. Looked up from germline, CDR1 is SGDLS and CDR2 is YYNGEE. The CDR3 is made up of 15 amino acids. Trimming pared 0 bases from V and 5 bases from J, leaving 14 bases between. Here the CDR3 DNA reads TGTGCCAGCAGCGTAGGCCCCAGGTTTCAGGAGACCCAGTACTTC. Its translation: CASSVGPRFQETQYF. The variable domain in full, completed from reference TRBV9 and TRBJ2-5, reads DSGVTQTPKHLITATGQRVTLRCSPRSGDLSVYWYQQSLDQGLQFLIQYYNGEERAKGNILERFSAQQFPDLHSELNLSSLELGDSALYFCASSVGPRFQETQYFGPGTRLLVL.

Many counts were recorded for this clonotype. The J gene is TRBJ2-3, the V gene TRBV20-1; D gene ambiguous. This CDR3 is built from 11 residues. Trimming cost V 2 bases and J 2 bases, with 2 bases left between them. CDR1 and CDR2 from the germline V gene are DFQATT and SNEGSKA (reference sequence). Here the CDR3 DNA reads TGCAGTGCTAGACACACAGATACGCAGTATTTT. This translates into CSARHTDTQYF.

The rearrangement joins TRBV20-1 to TRBJ2-1, with 8 positions matching TRBD2. The junction had 13 bases not matched to a gene; V was cut back by 5 bases and J by 4 bases. Germline assignment: CDR1 DFQATT and CDR2 SNEGSKA (reference sequence). The CDR3 has 16 amino acids. The CDR3 nucleotides read TGCAGTGCTTGGGTACAGCGGGGGCTCAAATACAATGAGCAGTTCTTC. This gives the protein CSAWVQRGLKYNEQFF.

This clonotype occurred many times. This sequence joins TRBV12-3 or TRBV12-4 and TRBJ2-3; possibly TRBD1 or TRBD2 for D (6 bases each). V gave up 4 bases and J gave up 4 bases, with 12 bases separating them. The CDR3 runs to 14 residues. The CDR3 loop reads CASSSAGGADTQYF. The CDR3 nucleotides are TGTGCCAGCAGTTCAGCCGGGGGCGCAGATACGCAGTATTTT.

This chain joins TRBV24-1 and TRBJ2-7, with D perhaps TRBD1 (5 bases). Germline values: CDR1 KGHDR, CDR2 SFDVKD. V shed 3 bases and J shed 7 bases, with 12 bases lying between them. This CDR3 comprises 13 residues. The DNA of the CDR3 is TGTGCCACCAGTGATCCTCAGACAGAGGAGCAGTACTTC. This codes for CATSDPQTEEQYF.

The V and J genes are TRBV6-1 and TRBJ2-7, with TRBD2 matching 9 bases. The germline V gene has CDR1 MNHNS and CDR2 SASEGT. The CDR3 loop spans 14 amino acids. Unmatched junction bases numbered 7, after V lost 9 bases and J lost 1 base. The CDR3 region is CASGSGGFSYEQYF. In nucleotides, the CDR3 is TGTGCCAGTGGTAGCGGGGGATTTTCCTACGAGCAGTACTTC.

V gene TRBV27 combines with J gene TRBJ2-1, with TRBD2 identical over 7 bases. This CDR3 is 18 amino acids long. Germline V gene lookup returns CDR1 MNHEY and CDR2 SMNVEV (reference sequence). Trimming at V came to 3 bases and at J to 0 bases, leaving 11 bases not matched to a gene. The CDR3 sequence is CASSFGGGAMSSYNEQFF. The CDR3 coding sequence is TGTGCCAGCAGTTTTGGCGGGGGTGCCATGAGCTCCTACAATGAGCAGTTCTTC.

This clonotype was found many times. This chain links TRBV15 with TRBJ2-3; D is undetermined. Between the trimmed V and J ends, which lost 2 bases and 0 bases, there was a span of 6 bases. The CDR3 spans 14 residues. Germline lookup yields CDR1 LNHNV and CDR2 YYDKDF (reference sequence). As DNA, the CDR3 is TGTGCCACCAGCAGACAGATTAGCACAGATACGCAGTATTTT. Its protein is CATSRQISTDTQYF.